The present T cell receptor beta chain was sequenced within a study of blood T cell repertoires in COVID-19. Measured with immunoSEQ multiplex PCR; TCRdb has only the in-frame clones, and not every one. The table includes approximately 220,000 clones, 86% detected once. Sequencing input: PBMCs or T cells enriched from blood (not recorded which). This TCR was recovered from a woman between 25 and 40 years old who had been exposed to COVID-19.

CDR3 protein: CASSQPGTGVGNQPQHF. CDR3 bases: TGTGCCAGCAGCCAACCCGGGACAGGGGTGGGCAATCAGCCCCAGCATTTT. The chain combines TRBV4-2 with TRBJ1-5, with 10 bases that match TRBD1. The V gene's germline CDR1 is LGHNA and CDR2 YNFKEQ. The CDR3 has 17 amino acids. The trim removed 2 bases at V and 2 bases at J, leaving 6 bases unmatched.